These 13 T cell receptor beta chains were sequenced from one sample in a study of shared clonotypes between healthy human individuals. Profiling relied on immunoSEQ multiplex PCR, and the TCRdb table lists in-frame clones only, not all of them. The data contain around 1.5 million clones, about 98% of them singletons. Sequenced: naive CD4+ T cells sorted from blood. Noted subset: CD45RA+ positively selected. The receptor set was obtained from a man under 40 in good health.

The chain links TRBV5-1 to TRBJ2-5; TRBD2 matches at 7 bases. The CDR3 has 13 amino acids. V was clipped by 4 bases and J by 13 bases; unmatched bases: 13. Germline V lookup: CDR1 SGHRS, CDR2 YFSETQ. For the CDR3, the DNA is TGCGCCAGCAGCCCCCCTGACCCTAGCGGAAGGTACTTC. This codes for CASSPPDPSGRYF.

This rearrangement joins TRBV6-5 to TRBJ2-7, with TRBD1 identical over 7 bases. Germline-derived CDR1 and CDR2 are MNHEY and SVGAGI. There are 13 residues in the CDR3. Losses at the gene ends were 11 bases for V and 4 bases for J; bases not matched to a gene: 11. As DNA, the CDR3 is TGTGCCTCCAGGTCGGGACAGTTATACGAGCAGTACTTC. The encoded protein is CASRSGQLYEQYF.

This chain joins TRBV7-3 and TRBJ2-1; 10 nucleotides match TRBD2. Germline assignment: CDR1 SGHTA and CDR2 FQGTGA. The length of the CDR3 is 15 residues. V was pared by 2 bases and J by 5 bases, with 3 bases of the junction left unmatched. The CDR3 protein is CASSLSSGSDNEQFF. Written as DNA, the CDR3 is TGTGCCAGCAGCTTATCTAGCGGGAGCGACAATGAGCAGTTCTTC.

The chain links TRBV10-1 to TRBJ2-5; 12 nucleotides align to TRBD1. With 10 bases clipped from V and 11 bases from J, the junction kept 11 bases outside the gene matches. Germline V gene sequence: CDR1 WNHNN, CDR2 SYGVQD (reference sequence). CDR3 size: 13 residues. CDR3: CAIPGQGAWEQYF. CDR3 coding DNA: TGCGCCATCCCGGGACAGGGGGCTTGGGAGCAGTACTTC.

The gene calls are TRBV5-6 and TRBJ2-7; 8 nucleotides line up with TRBD1. The CDR3 sequence is 15 residues long. V lost 3 bases to trimming and J lost 2 bases; unmatched junction nucleotides: 7. Per the germline V gene, CDR1 is SGHDT and CDR2 is YYEEEE. CDR3 protein: CASSSIGQGPYEQYF. Here the CDR3 DNA reads TGTGCCAGCAGCTCGATAGGACAGGGACCCTACGAGCAGTACTTC. Supplemented by reference TRBV5-6 and TRBJ2-7, the full variable domain reads DAGVTQSPTHLIKTRGQQVTLRCSPKSGHDTVSWYQQALGQGPQFIFQYYEEEERQRGNFPDRFSGHQFPNYSSELNVNALLLGDSALYLCASSSIGQGPYEQYFGPGTRLTVT.

This chain joins TRBV7-2 and TRBJ2-7; the match to TRBD1 covers 7 bases. The V segment lost 5 bases and the J segment 2 bases; nucleotides outside the gene matches: 6. The CDR3 runs to 14 residues. Germline-derived CDR1 and CDR2 are SGHTA and FQGNSA. The chain's CDR3 is CASSRQGIPYEQYF. The CDR3 bases are TGTGCCAGCAGCCGACAGGGAATCCCCTACGAGCAGTACTTC.

The chain combines TRBV2 with TRBJ2-1; no clear D gene. Trimming stripped 6 bases from V and 0 bases from J, with 12 bases between. There are 15 residues in the CDR3. The germline gives CDR1 SNHLY, CDR2 FYNNEI. CDR3: CASRTDANSYNEQFF. DNA of the CDR3: TGTGCCAGCAGGACGGACGCGAACTCCTACAATGAGCAGTTCTTC. Looking up the rest from reference TRBV2 and TRBJ2-1 gives the full variable domain: EPEVTQTPSHQVTQMGQEVILRCVPISNHLYFYWYRQILGQKVEFLVSFYNNEISEKSEIFDDQFSVERPDGSNFTLKIRSTKLEDSAMYFCASRTDANSYNEQFFGPGTRLTVL.

The chain joins TRBV10-3 to TRBJ2-3, with 11 bases aligning to TRBD1. The trim removed 6 bases at V and 2 bases at J, leaving 4 bases unmatched. CDR1 ENHRY and CDR2 SYGVKD come from the germline V gene. This CDR3 has 15 residues. The CDR3 coding sequence is TGTGCCATCAGGGAGGACAGGGGGCTCACAGATACGCAGTATTTT. Residues: CAIREDRGLTDTQYF.

This clone has just one count. The chain carries TRBV5-6 and TRBJ2-2, with D possibly being TRBD1 (5 bases). This CDR3 is 14 amino acids long. CDR1 is SGHDT, CDR2 YYEEEE, per germline. Trimming left V 3 bases short and J 6 bases short, with 12 bases between. The CDR3 reads CASSSSRVPGELFF. The CDR3 DNA sequence: TGTGCCAGCAGCTCCTCCAGGGTCCCCGGGGAGCTGTTTTTT.

This sequence joins TRBV5-1 and TRBJ2-1, with a weak D call TRBD2 (6 bases). From germline, CDR1 is SGHRS and CDR2 YFSETQ. V was cut by 1 base and J by 9 bases, with 23 bases left in between. The CDR3 contains 17 residues. CDR3 coding DNA: TGCGCCAGCAGCTTGAATCGGGACGGCTGGGGAGGAGGTGAGCAGTTCTTC. Residues: CASSLNRDGWGGGEQFF.

This sequence joins TRBV5-1 and TRBJ2-3; 9 bases agree with TRBD2. The CDR3 totals 16 residues. Germline V gene sequence: CDR1 SGHRS, CDR2 YFSETQ. The V and J ends lost 4 bases and 0 bases, in that order; junction bases with no gene match: 6. DNA of the CDR3: TGCGCCAGCAGCCCTCCCGGGACTAGCAGCACAGATACGCAGTATTTT. Translated, it gives CASSPPGTSSTDTQYF.

The rearrangement joins TRBV5-1 to TRBJ1-1; a possible D gene is TRBD1 (6 bases). The CDR3 extends over 13 amino acids. Germline V gene data show CDR1 as SGHRS and CDR2 as YFSETQ. Trimming took 4 bases from V and 8 from J, leaving 15 bases between them. CDR3 residues: CASSPDRQTEAFF. The CDR3 bases are TGCGCCAGCAGCCCGGACAGACAAACCGAAGCTTTCTTT.

To note about this clone: Other DNA sequences from this sample encode an identical CDR3 as well. This sequence joins TRBV5-4 and TRBJ2-7; weak D call: TRBD2 (5 bases). The germline CDR1 and CDR2 sequences are SGHNT and YYREEE (reference sequence). With 4 bases removed from V and 3 bases from J, the gap between germline ends came to 8 bases. The CDR3 is 12 amino acids. The CDR3: CASSRGGYEQYF. The CDR3 DNA sequence: TGTGCCAGCAGCCGAGGAGGCTACGAGCAGTACTTC.